The clone carrying this TCR beta chain came up once. Regarding treatment: randomized to nivolumab then ipilimumab (arm A) or the reverse (arm B). The data were taken from a study of sequential checkpoint blockade in melanoma. V shed 6 bases and J shed 3 bases, with 12 bases lying between them. Germline V lookup: CDR1 MDHEN, CDR2 SYDVKM. The CDR3 contains 13 residues. Libraries were prepared by immunoSEQ multiplex PCR; TCRdb keeps only in-frame clonotypes and omits some of them. This table holds roughly 20,000 clones, around four fifths found once. The sample in question was CD8+ T cells sorted from blood (inferred from file names), obtained from a patient given nivolumab and ipilimumab in sequence. The TCR sequence derives from a human donor with melanoma. The V gene is TRBV28, the J gene TRBJ2-7; D perhaps matches TRBD1 (6 bases). The CDR3 nucleotides are TGTGCCAGCAGCCCCGACAGGTTCTACGAGCAGTACTTC. Translating it yields CASSPDRFYEQYF. Full variable domain (outside the CDR3, taken from reference TRBV28 and TRBJ2-7): DVKVTQSSRYLVKRTGEKVFLECVQDMDHENMFWYRQDPGLGLRLIYFSYDVKMKEKGDIPEGYSVSREKKERFSLILESASTNQTSMYLCASSPDRFYEQYFGPGTRLTVT.